These 28 T cell receptor beta chains were all obtained from the same sample, sequenced in a study of cytomegalovirus exposure and HLA in healthy donors. Generated by immunoSEQ multiplex PCR, the TCRdb table keeps only in-frame clones and is missing some. The profile shows under 150,000 clones, around 84% of them singletons. The sequencing input was PBMCs. The receptors derive from a man between 18 and 35 years old in good health and CMV-seropositive.

The chain employs TRBV7-3 and TRBJ1-1; no reliable D call. V shed 4 bases and J shed 5 bases, with 11 bases lying between them. Germline V CDR1 and CDR2: SGHTA, FQGTGA. CDR3 length: 13 residues. The CDR3 DNA reads TGTGCCAGCAGCTCCGCTGGGAGGACTGAAGCTTTCTTT. Translation gives CASSSAGRTEAFF.

This clone has only a few counts. The chain joins TRBV19 to TRBJ2-5; D might be TRBD1 (6 bases). V was shortened by 8 bases and J by 5 bases, with 12 bases between the two germline ends. Germline lookup yields CDR1 LNHDA and CDR2 SQIVND (reference sequence). The CDR3 is made up of 12 amino acids. The CDR3 loop is CASRRGRETQYF. In DNA form, the CDR3 reads TGTGCCAGTCGCAGGGGCCGGGAGACCCAGTACTTC.

The gene calls are TRBV2 and TRBJ1-4, with D perhaps TRBD1 (6 bases). The CDR3 contains 14 residues. V gave up 5 bases and J gave up 7 bases, with 14 bases separating them. Germline CDR1 and CDR2: SNHLY and FYNNEI. Here the CDR3 reads CASSRLRGGEKLFF. The DNA for the CDR3 is TGTGCCAGCAGTAGGCTACGAGGGGGTGAAAAACTGTTTTTT.

The rearrangement joins TRBV9 to TRBJ2-5; the match to TRBD1 covers 7 bases. The CDR3 extends over 14 amino acids. The V gene end was trimmed by 3 bases and the J gene end by 3 bases; junction bases not matched to a gene: 5. The germline CDR1 and CDR2 sequences are SGDLS and YYNGEE. CDR3 residues: CASSGGTAKETQYF. CDR3 in DNA: TGTGCCAGCAGCGGGGGGACAGCAAAAGAGACCCAGTACTTC.

For the CDR3, the DNA is TGCGCCAGCAGCTTGTCTACAGGGGGCATTAGCTATGGCTACACCTTC. It translates to CASSLSTGGISYGYTF. The V call is TRBV5-1, the J call TRBJ1-2; TRBD1 matches 9 bases. Trimming removed 1 base from V and 4 bases from J; junction bases left unmatched: 8. This CDR3 has 16 amino acids. Germline V gives CDR1 SGHRS, CDR2 YFSETQ. Filled out from reference TRBV5-1 and TRBJ1-2, the complete variable domain reads KAGVTQTPRYLIKTRGQQVTLSCSPISGHRSVSWYQQTPGQGLQFLFEYFSETQRNKGNFPGRFSGRQFSNSRSEMNVSTLELGDSALYLCASSLSTGGISYGYTFGSGTRLTVV.

The V call is TRBV5-5, the J call TRBJ1-6, with 7 bases identical to TRBD1. The germline V gene has CDR1 SGHKS and CDR2 YYEKEE (reference sequence). V was pared by 0 bases and J by 8 bases, with 5 bases of the junction left unmatched. CDR3 length equals 15 residues. The DNA of the CDR3 is TGTGCCAGCAGCTTGGCAGGGGGAAATTATTCACCCCTCCACTTT. It translates to CASSLAGGNYSPLHF.

The chain employs TRBV18 and TRBJ1-1; 9 bases are a match to TRBD1. Trimming cost V 6 bases and J 4 bases; bases outside gene matches: 6. CDR3 length equals 14 residues. Germline loops: CDR1 KGHSH, CDR2 LQKENI. This chain's CDR3 is CASSTGQGITEAFF. The CDR3 DNA reads as TGTGCCAGCTCCACAGGACAGGGGATCACTGAAGCTTTCTTT.

J is TRBJ2-1 and V is TRBV6-8, with 11 bases identical to TRBD1. Germline V gene lookup returns CDR1 MNHGY and CDR2 SAAAGT. With 0 bases clipped from V and 6 bases from J, the junction kept 4 bases outside the gene matches. The CDR3 loop spans 16 amino acids. The CDR3 DNA sequence: TGTGCCAGCAGTTACTCGCCGGGACAGGGGGTCAATGAGCAGTTCTTC. It translates to CASSYSPGQGVNEQFF.

The CDR3 sequence: CASSLLTGERGYTF. CDR3 in DNA: TGTGCCAGCAGCCTCCTCACAGGGGAACGCGGCTACACCTTC. The chain joins TRBV7-9 to TRBJ1-2, with 7 positions matching TRBD1. The CDR3 covers 14 residues. The germline CDR1 and CDR2 sequences are SEHNR and FQNEAQ (reference sequence). The junction had 11 bases not matched to a gene; V was cut back by 5 bases and J by 8 bases.

J is TRBJ2-7 and V is TRBV30; maybe TRBD2 (5 bases). CDR1 and CDR2 (germline): GTSNPN, SVGIG (reference sequence). V dropped 1 base and J dropped 2 bases, with 12 bases sitting between them. This CDR3 is 14 amino acids long. CDR3 nucleotide sequence: TGTGCCTGGAGTGCCCTGGTGGAGGCCTACGAGCAGTACTTC. Protein product: CAWSALVEAYEQYF.

V and J are TRBV10-2 and TRBJ2-1, with 13 bases aligning to TRBD2. The CDR3 is 19 residues long. Trimming took 7 bases from V and 3 from J; bases not matched to a gene: 15. The germline V gene encodes CDR1 WSHSY and CDR2 SAAADI. The DNA of the CDR3 is TGCGCCAGCAAGCCGGGACTAGCGGGAAACGTTCTCCGCTACAATGAGCAGTTCTTC. It yields the protein CASKPGLAGNVLRYNEQFF.

In this sample, this clone turned up once. The CDR3 sequence is CASSATGGAWGYTF. CDR3 DNA: TGTGCCAGCAGTGCAACAGGGGGCGCGTGGGGCTACACCTTC. The chain is built from TRBV6-5 and TRBJ1-2, with 9 nucleotides matching TRBD1. Germline V gives CDR1 MNHEY, CDR2 SVGAGI. The V and J ends lost 5 bases and 8 bases, in that order; junction bases with no gene match: 9. CDR3 length equals 14 residues.

As to this clone: Its ends do not fully match the called genes, so a read error is possible. This chain connects TRBV6-1 to TRBJ2-1; TRBD2 agrees at 7 bases. The CDR3 runs to 16 residues. Germline lookup yields CDR1 MNHNS and CDR2 SASEGT. DNA of the CDR3: TGTGCCAACAGTGAATCCGCGGGAGCACTCTACAATGAGCAGTTCTTC. Amino acid sequence: CANSESAGALYNEQFF.

This clone was seen only once. The CDR3 DNA reads as TGTGCCAGCAGTGATGGACTAGCGGTCCAATACAATGAGCAGTTCTTC. This gives the protein CASSDGLAVQYNEQFF. This chain connects TRBV2 to TRBJ2-1; TRBD2 agrees at 10 bases. The CDR3 is 16 residues long. CDR1 is SNHLY and CDR2 is FYNNEI in the germline V gene. The J segment lost 4 bases and the V segment lost 3 bases, leaving 6 bases of the junction unmatched.

This CDR3 reads CASSYLGQNYEQYF. The CDR3 coding sequence is TGTGCCAGCAGTTACCTGGGACAGAACTACGAGCAGTACTTC. The chain is built from TRBV6-6 and TRBJ2-7; 7 bases are shared with TRBD1. From germline, CDR1 is MNHNY and CDR2 SVGAGI (reference sequence). The CDR3 totals 14 residues. Germline trimming cut 2 bases from V and 3 bases from J; bases unmatched to any gene: 4.

For the CDR3, the DNA is TGTGCCAGCAGTGAGACAGGGGACAATAATTCACCCCTCCACTTT. It specifies CASSETGDNNSPLHF. V is TRBV6-1 and J is TRBJ1-6; 8 nucleotides align to TRBD1. Germline lookup yields CDR1 MNHNS and CDR2 SASEGT. V lost 3 bases to trimming and J lost 5 bases; unmatched junction nucleotides: 3. CDR3 length: 15 residues.

This clone was seen more than once but under ten times. The genes are TRBV16 and TRBJ1-2; 9 positions match TRBD1. Germline CDR1 is KGHSY and CDR2 is FQNENV. The CDR3 runs 15 residues. The ends lost 3 bases at V and 4 bases at J; junction bases unmatched: 6. The CDR3 sequence is CASSQPGQGGYGYTF. CDR3 DNA: TGTGCCAGCAGCCAGCCGGGACAGGGAGGCTATGGCTACACCTTC.

The chain employs TRBV1 and TRBJ2-1; TRBD1 is the table's D call, not checked against the DNA. TRBV1 has pseudogene status. The CDR3 has 21 residues. CDR3 in DNA: TGCACCAGCAGCCAAGATCATGCCTTCCAGCTGGGTACATTAGGGGGCAATGAGCAGTTCTTC. Protein: CTSSQDHAFQLGTLGGNEQFF.

This chain uses TRBV29-1 with TRBJ2-3, with TRBD1 as a possible D gene (6 bases). CDR3 length: 16 amino acids. Germline V gene lookup returns CDR1 SQVTM and CDR2 ANQGSEA. The V end was cut by 0 bases, the J end by 4 bases, with 17 bases between. CDR3 nucleotide sequence: TGCAGCGTTGAAGATCTAAGTGGGACAACGGCAGATACGCAGTATTTT. This gives the protein CSVEDLSGTTADTQYF.

The gene calls are TRBV5-1 and TRBJ1-2, with D perhaps TRBD1 (5 bases). Germline-derived CDR1 and CDR2 are SGHRS and YFSETQ. V was shortened by 1 base and J by 1 base, with 11 bases between the two germline ends. CDR3 length: 15 residues. The CDR3, as DNA: TGCGCCAGCAGCTTGATGTTCAGGGATAACTATGGCTACACCTTC. The encoded protein is CASSLMFRDNYGYTF.

The V call is TRBV6-4, the J call TRBJ2-3, with D maybe TRBD2 (6 bases). The CDR3 extends over 15 amino acids. Trimming cost V 4 bases and J 2 bases, with 13 bases left between them. Germline CDR1 is MRHNA and CDR2 is SNTAGT. Here the CDR3 reads CASSASAGNTDTQYF. The CDR3 DNA sequence: TGTGCCAGCAGTGCATCTGCGGGGAACACAGATACGCAGTATTTT.

This chain links TRBV12-5 with TRBJ1-2; tentative D call: TRBD1 (6 bases). The germline gives CDR1 LGHNT, CDR2 FRNRAP. There are 14 residues in the CDR3. The V end was cut by 1 base, the J end by 3 bases, with 9 bases between. CDR3 sequence reads: CASGLGAGDYGYTF. As DNA, the CDR3 is TGTGCTAGTGGTTTGGGGGCAGGGGACTATGGCTACACCTTC.

The genes are TRBV10-3 and TRBJ1-2; 7 bases are shared with TRBD1. The CDR3 runs to 16 residues. CDR1 ENHRY and CDR2 SYGVKD come from the germline V gene. CDR3 residues: CASYPTGLFRVYGYTF. CDR3 in DNA: TGTGCAAGCTACCCGACAGGGCTTTTCCGAGTTTATGGCTACACCTTC.

The chain recombines TRBV15 with TRBJ1-3; D remains ambiguous. The CDR3 is 12 residues long. Trimming removed 8 bases at V and 4 bases at J, with 9 bases between. In germline, CDR1 is LNHNV, CDR2 YYDKDF (reference sequence). Here the CDR3 DNA reads TGTGCCACCTCGAGGGAAGGAAACACCATATATTTT. Translated: CATSREGNTIYF.

V and J are TRBV27 and TRBJ2-7; 11 bases are shared with TRBD2. With V trimmed by 4 bases and J by 3 bases, 14 bases remained unmatched. This CDR3 region has 18 residues. Germline-derived CDR1 and CDR2 are MNHEY and SMNVEV (reference sequence). This CDR3 is CASSSPGTSGLRNYEQYF. CDR3 in DNA: TGTGCCAGCAGTTCGCCGGGGACTAGCGGCCTTCGTAACTACGAGCAGTACTTC.

The CDR3: CASSPGGSGAYNEQFF. The CDR3 coding sequence is TGTGCCAGCAGCCCGGGAGGGAGCGGGGCCTACAATGAGCAGTTCTTC. V is TRBV9 and J is TRBJ2-1; 8 nucleotides align to TRBD2. The CDR3 totals 16 residues. Unmatched junction bases numbered 8, after V lost 4 bases and J lost 2 bases. Germline CDR1 reads SGDLS; CDR2 reads YYNGEE.

The rearrangement links TRBV18 to TRBJ2-1, with a weak D call TRBD1 (5 bases). The CDR3 contains 13 residues. With 6 bases removed from V and 12 bases from J, the gap between germline ends came to 18 bases. Germline loops: CDR1 KGHSH, CDR2 LQKENI. The CDR3 loop reads CASSATDRVMQFF. CDR3 DNA sequence: TGTGCCAGCTCGGCGACAGATCGGGTAATGCAGTTCTTC.

The chain couples TRBV28 to TRBJ1-3; 7 bases align to TRBD1. With 6 bases clipped from V and 0 bases from J, the junction kept 11 bases outside the gene matches. Germline V gives CDR1 MDHEN, CDR2 SYDVKM. CDR3 length equals 17 residues. CDR3 protein: CASSSPGQLLSGNTIYF. CDR3 DNA sequence: TGTGCCAGCAGCTCTCCGGGACAGCTACTCTCTGGAAACACCATATATTTT. The full variable domain, completed using reference TRBV28 and TRBJ1-3, is DVKVTQSSRYLVKRTGEKVFLECVQDMDHENMFWYRQDPGLGLRLIYFSYDVKMKEKGDIPEGYSVSREKKERFSLILESASTNQTSMYLCASSSPGQLLSGNTIYFGEGSWLTVV.